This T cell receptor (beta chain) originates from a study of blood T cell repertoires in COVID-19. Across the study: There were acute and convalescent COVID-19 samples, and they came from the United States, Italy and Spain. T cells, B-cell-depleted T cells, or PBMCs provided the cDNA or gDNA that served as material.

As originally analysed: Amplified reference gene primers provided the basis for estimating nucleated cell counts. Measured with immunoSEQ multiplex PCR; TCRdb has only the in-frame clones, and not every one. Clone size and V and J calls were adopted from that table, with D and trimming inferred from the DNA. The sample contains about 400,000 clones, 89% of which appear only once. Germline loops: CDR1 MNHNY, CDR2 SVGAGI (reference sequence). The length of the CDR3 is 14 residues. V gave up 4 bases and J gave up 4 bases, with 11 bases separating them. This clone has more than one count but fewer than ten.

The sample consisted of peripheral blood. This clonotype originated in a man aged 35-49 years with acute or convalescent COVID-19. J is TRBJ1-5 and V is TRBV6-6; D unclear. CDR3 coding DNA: TGTGCCAGCAGTTGGGCCTCGGGGAATCAGCCCCAGCATTTT. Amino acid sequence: CASSWASGNQPQHF.